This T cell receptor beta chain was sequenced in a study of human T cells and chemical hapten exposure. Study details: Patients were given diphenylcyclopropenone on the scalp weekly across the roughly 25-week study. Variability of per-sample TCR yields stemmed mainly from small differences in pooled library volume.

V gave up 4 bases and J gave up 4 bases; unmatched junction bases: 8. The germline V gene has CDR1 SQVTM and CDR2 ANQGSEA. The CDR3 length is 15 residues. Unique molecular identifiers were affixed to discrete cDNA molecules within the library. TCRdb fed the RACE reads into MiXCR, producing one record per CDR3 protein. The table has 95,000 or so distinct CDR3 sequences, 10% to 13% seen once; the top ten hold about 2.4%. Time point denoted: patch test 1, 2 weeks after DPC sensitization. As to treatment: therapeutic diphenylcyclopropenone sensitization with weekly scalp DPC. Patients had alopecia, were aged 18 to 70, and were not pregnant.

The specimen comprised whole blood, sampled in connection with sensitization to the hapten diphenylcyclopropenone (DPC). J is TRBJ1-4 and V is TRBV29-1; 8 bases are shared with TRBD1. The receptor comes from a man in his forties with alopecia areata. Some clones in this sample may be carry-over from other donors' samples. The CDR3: CSVALGQVVNEKLFF. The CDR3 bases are TGCAGCGTTGCCTTGGGACAGGTGGTTAATGAAAAACTGTTTTTT.